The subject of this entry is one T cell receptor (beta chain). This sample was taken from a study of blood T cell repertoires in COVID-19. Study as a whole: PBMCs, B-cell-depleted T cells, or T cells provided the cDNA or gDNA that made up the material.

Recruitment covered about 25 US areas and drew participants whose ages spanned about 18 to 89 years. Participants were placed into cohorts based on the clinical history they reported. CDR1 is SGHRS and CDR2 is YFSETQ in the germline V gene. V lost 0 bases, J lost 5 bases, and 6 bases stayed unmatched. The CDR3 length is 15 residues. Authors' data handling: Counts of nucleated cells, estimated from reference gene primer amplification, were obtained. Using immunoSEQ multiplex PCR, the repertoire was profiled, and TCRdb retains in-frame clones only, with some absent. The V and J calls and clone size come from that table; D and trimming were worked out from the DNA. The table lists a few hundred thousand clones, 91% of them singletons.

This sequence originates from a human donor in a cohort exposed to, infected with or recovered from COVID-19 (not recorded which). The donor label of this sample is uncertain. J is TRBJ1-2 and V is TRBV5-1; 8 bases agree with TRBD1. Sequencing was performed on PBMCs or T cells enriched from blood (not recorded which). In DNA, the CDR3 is TGCGCCAGCAGCTTGGTCAGGGGGCGGGAGTATGGCTACACCTTC. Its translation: CASSLVRGREYGYTF. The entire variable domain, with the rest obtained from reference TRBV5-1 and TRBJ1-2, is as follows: KAGVTQTPRYLIKTRGQQVTLSCSPISGHRSVSWYQQTPGQGLQFLFEYFSETQRNKGNFPGRFSGRQFSNSRSEMNVSTLELGDSALYLCASSLVRGREYGYTFGSGTRLTVV.